Listed here is a single T cell receptor (beta chain). Together with a sample-barcoded 5' primer, a J-beta primer mix was included in a second PCR lasting about 6 to 12 cycles. TCRdb reanalysed the 5' RACE reads using MiXCR and keeps one entry per CDR3 protein. The sample contains about 700,000 distinct CDR3 sequences, approximately 31% of which appear only once. The sample is drawn from a study of blood T cells in healthy people across ages. At least 7 million PBMCs were isolated per sample. After removal of 4 bases from V and 8 bases from J, the junction contained 13 bases not matched to a gene. Germline V gene data show CDR1 as SGHRS and CDR2 as YFSETQ. The CDR3 sequence is 16 residues long.

This chain joins TRBV5-1 and TRBJ1-4; 8 bases map to TRBD1. Sequenced: blood. The TCR comes from a woman older than 75 in good health. CDR3 DNA: TGCGCCAGCAGCCCACAGGGGGAAAGAGACGAAGAAAAACTGTTTTTT. Amino acids: CASSPQGERDEEKLFF.